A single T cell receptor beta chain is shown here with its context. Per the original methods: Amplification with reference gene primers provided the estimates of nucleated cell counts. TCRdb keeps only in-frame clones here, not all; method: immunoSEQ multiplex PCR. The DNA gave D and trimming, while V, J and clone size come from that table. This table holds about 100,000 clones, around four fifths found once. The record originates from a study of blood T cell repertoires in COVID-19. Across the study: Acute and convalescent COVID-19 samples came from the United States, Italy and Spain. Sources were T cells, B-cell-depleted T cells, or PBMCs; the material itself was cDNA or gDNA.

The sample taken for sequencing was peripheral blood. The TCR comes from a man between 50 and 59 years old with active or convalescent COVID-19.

CDR3 sequence (DNA): TGCGCCAGCAGCTTGGCGGGGGGGCAGGAGCAGTACTTC. Translated: CASSLAGGQEQYF. This sequence joins TRBV5-1 and TRBJ2-7; 8 bases align to TRBD2. Germline V lookup: CDR1 SGHRS, CDR2 YFSETQ. The ends lost 0 bases at V and 7 bases at J; junction bases unmatched: 3. This CDR3 region has 13 residues.